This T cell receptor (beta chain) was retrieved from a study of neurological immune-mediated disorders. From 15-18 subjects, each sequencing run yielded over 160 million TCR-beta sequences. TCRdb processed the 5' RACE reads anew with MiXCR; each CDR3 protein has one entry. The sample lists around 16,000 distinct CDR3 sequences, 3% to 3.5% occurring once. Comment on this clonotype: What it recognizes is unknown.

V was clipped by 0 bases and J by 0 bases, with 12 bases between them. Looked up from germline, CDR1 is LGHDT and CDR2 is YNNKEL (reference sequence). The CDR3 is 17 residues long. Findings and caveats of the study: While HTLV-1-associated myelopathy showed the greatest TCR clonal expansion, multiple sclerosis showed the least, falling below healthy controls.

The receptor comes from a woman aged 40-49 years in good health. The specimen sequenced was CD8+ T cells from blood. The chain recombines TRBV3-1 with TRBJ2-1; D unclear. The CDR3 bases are TGTGCCAGCAGCCAAGACCGGATGGAGAGCTCCTACAATGAGCAGTTCTTC. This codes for CASSQDRMESSYNEQFF.